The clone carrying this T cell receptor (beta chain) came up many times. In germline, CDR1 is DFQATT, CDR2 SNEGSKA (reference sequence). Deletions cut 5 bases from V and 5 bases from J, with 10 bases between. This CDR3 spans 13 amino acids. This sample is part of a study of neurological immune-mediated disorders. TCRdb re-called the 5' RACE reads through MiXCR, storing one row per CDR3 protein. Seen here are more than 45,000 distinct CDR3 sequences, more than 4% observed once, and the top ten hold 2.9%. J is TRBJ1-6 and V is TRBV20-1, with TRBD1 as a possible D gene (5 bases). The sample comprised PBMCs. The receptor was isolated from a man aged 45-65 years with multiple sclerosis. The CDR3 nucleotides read TGCAGTGCTCAGACAGTTGATAATTCACCCCTCCACTTT. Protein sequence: CSAQTVDNSPLHF.